A selection of T cell receptor beta chains follows, all from one sample in a study of T cell repertoires in cytomegalovirus infection. Each CDR3 protein gets one entry after TCRdb re-called the reads with MiXCR. Here the sample spans tens of thousands of distinct CDR3 sequences, 28% being singletons. Antigens of these TCRs are unknown. Sequencing used CD8+ T cells from cultured PBMCs, obtained from culture after CMV antigen stimulation. These receptors were collected from a human donor in good health (CMV status not recorded). Some clones in this sample may be carry-over from other donors' samples. CDR3s include the opening cysteine and the closing phenylalanine or tryptophan. A D gene is named only where the DNA matches it firmly. The size field is filled for only some rows; it gives once, few, many or a size class.

>NA|few|TRBJ1-3|TRBV7-9
CASSLEVRASGNTIYF
TGTGCCAGCAGCTTAGAGGTACGCGCCTCTGGAAACACCATATATTTT
>TRBD1|few|TRBJ2-1|TRBV24-1
CATSLRTGTEQFF
TGTGCCACCAGCTTGCGGACAGGCACTGAGCAGTTCTTC
>TRBD2|many|TRBJ2-1|TRBV7-6
CASSLSGGGGNEQFF
TGTGCCAGCAGCTTATCGGGCGGGGGGGGGAATGAGCAGTTCTTC
>TRBD1|NA|TRBJ2-2|TRBV20-1
CSASGQGSNGELFF
TGCAGTGCTTCGGGACAGGGAAGTAACGGGGAGCTGTTTTTT
>TRBD1|NA|TRBJ2-7|TRBV6-1
CASSRTGDYYEQYF
TGTGCCAGCAGCAGGACAGGGGACTACTACGAGCAGTACTTC
>TRBD1|NA|TRBJ2-5|TRBV7-9
CASSWPGQSNQETQYF
TGTGCCAGCAGCTGGCCGGGACAGTCCAACCAAGAGACCCAGTACTTC
>NA|many|TRBJ1-4|TRBV28
CASSQHGRGWDEKLFF
TGTGCCAGCAGCCAACATGGCAGGGGTTGGGATGAAAAACTGTTTTTT
>NA|few|TRBJ2-3|TRBV11-2
CASSLYLIGDSGTDTQYF
TGTGCCAGCAGCCTATATCTGATCGGAGACTCAGGCACAGATACGCAGTATTTT
>TRBD1|NA|TRBJ2-7|TRBV2
CASIPQGASYEQYF
TGTGCCAGCATCCCACAGGGGGCAAGCTACGAGCAGTACTTC
>TRBD2|many|TRBJ2-7|TRBV15
CATSSSEGGRTYEQYF
TGTGCCACCAGCAGTTCCGAGGGCGGGAGAACCTACGAGCAGTACTTC
>TRBD1|NA|TRBJ2-2|TRBV3-1
CASSEHRGLTGELFF
TGTGCCAGCAGCGAACACAGGGGGCTAACCGGGGAGCTGTTTTTT
>NA|few|TRBJ1-2|TRBV7-2
CASSSLRAGYTF
TGTGCCAGCAGCTCCCTCAGAGCTGGCTACACCTTC
>NA|NA|TRBJ1-1|TRBV29-1
CSVERSSRAFF
TGCAGCGTCGAGAGGAGTTCTCGGGCTTTCTTT
>TRBD2|NA|TRBJ2-7|TRBV28
CASSLPTSGGPYEQYF
TGTGCCAGCAGTTTACCGACTAGCGGGGGACCCTACGAGCAGTACTTC
>TRBD1|NA|TRBJ1-1|TRBV19
CASSPGGGLGVEAFF
TGTGCCAGTAGTCCAGGGGGGGGGCTAGGGGTTGAAGCTTTCTTT
>NA|many|TRBJ2-7|TRBV28
CASSRAGRDEQYF
TGTGCCAGCAGTCGGGCAGGGCGGGACGAGCAGTACTTC
>NA|few|TRBJ1-5|TRBV2
CASKLPDGNQPQHF
TGTGCCAGCAAACTCCCGGATGGCAATCAGCCCCAGCATTTT
>NA|NA|TRBJ1-1|TRBV5-5
CASSLEQTNTEAFF
TGTGCCAGCAGCCTGGAACAGACGAACACTGAAGCTTTCTTT
>TRBD2|few|TRBJ2-3|TRBV28
CASSFSRTSGGSTDTQYF
TGTGCCAGCAGTTTCTCCCGCACTAGCGGAGGGTCCACAGATACGCAGTATTTT
>TRBD2|few|TRBJ2-7|TRBV7-7
CASSLMGGEQYF
TGTGCCAGCAGCCTCATGGGGGGGGAGCAGTACTTC
>NA|many|TRBJ1-6|TRBV18
CASSPPNPAGSAYNSPLHF
TGTGCCAGCTCACCACCGAACCCCGCAGGGTCGGCCTATAATTCACCCCTCCACTTT
>TRBD1|few|TRBJ2-4|TRBV12-3/TRBV12-4
CASSPGQGTKNIQYF
TGTGCCAGCAGCCCGGGACAGGGAACCAAAAACATTCAGTACTTC
>NA|NA|TRBJ2-2|TRBV6-5
CASSYSIRGRGTGELFF
TGTGCCAGCAGTTACTCGATCAGAGGGAGAGGCACCGGGGAGCTGTTTTTT
>TRBD2|few|TRBJ2-1|TRBV29-1
CSVVASGGGEQFF
TGCAGCGTTGTGGCTAGCGGGGGCGGGGAGCAGTTCTTC
>NA|NA|TRBJ2-2|TRBV9
CASSPTGGANTGELFF
TGTGCCAGCAGCCCCACTGGAGGGGCGAACACCGGGGAGCTGTTTTTT
>TRBD1|NA|TRBJ1-5|TRBV6-1
CASSFNLVLRQGGNQPQHF
TGTGCCAGCAGTTTTAATTTGGTGTTGCGACAGGGGGGTAATCAGCCCCAGCATTTT
>NA|many|TRBJ1-3|TRBV6-6
CASTRTPGNTIYF
TGTGCCAGCACCCGGACGCCTGGAAACACCATATATTTT
>NA|few|TRBJ2-5|TRBV7-8
CASSSSGEETQYF
TGTGCCAGCAGCTCTAGTGGAGAAGAGACCCAGTACTTC
>TRBD2|NA|TRBJ2-1|TRBV12-3/TRBV12-4
CASSETLAGDYHEQFF
TGTGCCAGCAGTGAAACACTAGCGGGAGACTACCATGAGCAGTTCTTC
>TRBD1|NA|TRBJ1-4|TRBV5-1
CASSPGQGGPNEKLFF
TGCGCCAGCAGCCCCGGACAGGGGGGCCCTAATGAAAAACTGTTTTTT
>TRBD1|few|TRBJ1-2|TRBV10-3
CAINTAGQAYYGYTF
TGTGCCATCAACACAGCAGGACAGGCGTACTATGGCTACACCTTC
>TRBD1|many|TRBJ1-3|TRBV27
CASSPLGTGGPGNTIYF
TGTGCCAGCAGTCCCCTGGGGACAGGGGGACCTGGAAACACCATATATTTT
>NA|NA|TRBJ1-1|TRBV10-1
CASSQLRGKNTEAFF
TGCGCCAGCAGCCAGCTAAGAGGCAAAAACACTGAAGCTTTCTTT
>TRBD1|NA|TRBJ2-7|TRBV28
CASRRDRASPYEQYF
TGTGCCAGCAGAAGGGACAGGGCTTCTCCCTACGAGCAGTACTTC
>TRBD1|NA|TRBJ2-7|TRBV20-1
CSARAPRDRPYEQYF
TGCAGTGCTAGAGCACCCCGGGACAGACCCTACGAGCAGTACTTC
>NA|NA|TRBJ1-5|TRBV6-5
CASSPEGWGQPQHF
TGTGCCAGCAGTCCCGAGGGTTGGGGTCAGCCCCAGCATTTT
>TRBD1|few|TRBJ2-6|TRBV7-9
CASSSAGTGGSGANVLTF
TGTGCCAGCAGCTCAGCGGGGACAGGGGGCTCTGGGGCCAACGTCCTGACTTTC
>NA|NA|TRBJ1-1|TRBV4-3
CASSRLRGSLNTEAFF
TGCGCCAGCAGCCGTTTACGGGGGAGCTTGAACACTGAAGCTTTCTTT
>TRBD1|NA|TRBJ1-1|TRBV7-6
CASSPPDRVEAFF
TGTGCCAGCAGCCCTCCGGACAGGGTTGAAGCTTTCTTT
>TRBD1|few|TRBJ2-7|TRBV14
CASSPWGQEYEQYF
TGTGCCAGCAGCCCTTGGGGACAGGAATACGAGCAGTACTTC
>NA|NA|TRBJ2-3|TRBV20-1
CSAIPVSRTIISSTDTQYF
TGCAGTGCTATTCCGGTCTCGCGGACGATCATCTCTAGCACAGATACGCAGTATTTT
>NA|NA|TRBJ1-2|TRBV9
CASSAQEINYGYTF
TGTGCCAGCAGCGCTCAAGAGATTAACTATGGCTACACCTTC
>TRBD1|many|TRBJ1-1|TRBV19
CASSPTGQGGTEAFF
TGTGCCAGTAGTCCTACCGGACAGGGGGGCACTGAAGCTTTCTTT
>NA|medium-sized|TRBJ2-5|TRBV7-2
CASSLGRETQYF
TGTGCCAGCAGCTTAGGGCGAGAGACCCAGTACTTC
>TRBD1|many|TRBJ1-5|TRBV27
CASSMGQGARSNQPQHF
TGTGCCAGCAGTATGGGACAGGGGGCGCGTAGCAATCAGCCCCAGCATTTT
>NA|many|TRBJ1-5|TRBV7-8
CASSLEGVYSNQPQHF
TGTGCCAGCAGCTTAGAGGGAGTTTATAGCAATCAGCCCCAGCATTTT
>NA|NA|TRBJ2-6|TRBV27
CASSSRGFPGANVLTF
TGTGCCAGCAGCTCCCGAGGGTTCCCTGGGGCCAACGTCCTGACTTTC
>NA|NA|TRBJ2-1|TRBV11-2
CASSFSQGNEQFF
TGTGCCAGCAGCTTCTCCCAGGGCAATGAGCAGTTCTTC